The entry below gives a single T cell receptor (beta chain) sequence along with its context. What it binds is not known. Libraries were prepared by immunoSEQ multiplex PCR; TCRdb keeps only in-frame clonotypes and omits some of them. The data hold 140,000 to 150,000 clones, with 82% observed a single time. These data originate in a study of T cell responses to AZD1222 COVID-19 vaccine. Overall study results and limits: Dominant CD4 TCR responses targeted spike regions 160-218 and 743-854. The breadth and depth of Spike-specific TCRs increased once two AZD1222 doses had been given. Donors skewed white British and female; clonal diversity was possibly underestimated.

The CDR3 is 14 amino acids. Trimming took 3 bases from V and 5 from J; bases not matched to a gene: 6. In germline, CDR1 is SNHLY, CDR2 FYNNEI. This chain uses TRBV2 with TRBJ2-5; 7 bases match TRBD1. The material sequenced was peripheral blood, taken on day 0 of MenACWY control vaccination. This TCR derives from an adult in good health. DNA for the CDR3: TGTGCCAGCAGTGAGAACAGGGGTTGGGAGACCCAGTACTTC. Its protein is CASSENRGWETQYF. Full variable domain (remainder filled in from reference TRBV2 and TRBJ2-5): EPEVTQTPSHQVTQMGQEVILRCVPISNHLYFYWYRQILGQKVEFLVSFYNNEISEKSEIFDDQFSVERPDGSNFTLKIRSTKLEDSAMYFCASSENRGWETQYFGPGTRLLVL.